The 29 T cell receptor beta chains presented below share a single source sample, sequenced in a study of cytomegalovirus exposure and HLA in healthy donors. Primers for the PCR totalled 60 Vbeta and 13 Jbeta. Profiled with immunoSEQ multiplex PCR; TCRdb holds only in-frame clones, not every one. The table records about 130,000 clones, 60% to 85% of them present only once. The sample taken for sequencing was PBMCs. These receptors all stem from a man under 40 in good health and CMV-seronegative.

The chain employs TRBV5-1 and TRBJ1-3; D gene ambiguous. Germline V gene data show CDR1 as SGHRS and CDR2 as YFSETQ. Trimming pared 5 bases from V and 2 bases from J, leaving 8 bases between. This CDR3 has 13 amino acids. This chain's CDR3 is CASSSYPGNTIYF. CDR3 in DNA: TGCGCCAGCAGTTCCTACCCTGGAAACACCATATATTTT.

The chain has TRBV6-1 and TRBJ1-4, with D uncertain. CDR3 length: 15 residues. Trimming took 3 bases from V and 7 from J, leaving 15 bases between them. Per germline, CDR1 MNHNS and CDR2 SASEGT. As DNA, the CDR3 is TGTGCCAGCAGTGACCCGACCGGAGAGGTTGAAAAACTGTTTTTT. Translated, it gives CASSDPTGEVEKLFF.

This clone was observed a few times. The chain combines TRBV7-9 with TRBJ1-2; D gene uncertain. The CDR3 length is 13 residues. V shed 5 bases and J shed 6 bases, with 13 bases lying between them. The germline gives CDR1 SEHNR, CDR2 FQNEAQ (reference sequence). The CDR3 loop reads CASSREGRDGYTF. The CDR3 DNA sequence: TGTGCCAGCAGCCGGGAAGGGCGGGATGGCTACACCTTC.

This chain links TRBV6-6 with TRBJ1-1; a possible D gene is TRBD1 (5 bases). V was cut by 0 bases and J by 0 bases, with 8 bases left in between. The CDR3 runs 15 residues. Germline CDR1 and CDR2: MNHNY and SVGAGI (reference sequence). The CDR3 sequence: CASSYSTDMNTEAFF. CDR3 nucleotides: TGTGCCAGCAGTTACTCGACAGATATGAACACTGAAGCTTTCTTT.

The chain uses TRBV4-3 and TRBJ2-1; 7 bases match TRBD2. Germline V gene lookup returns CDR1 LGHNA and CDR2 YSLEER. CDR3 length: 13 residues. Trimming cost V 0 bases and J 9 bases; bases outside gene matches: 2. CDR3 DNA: TGCGCCAGCAGCCAAGAACCTAGCGGTGAGCAGTTCTTC. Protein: CASSQEPSGEQFF.

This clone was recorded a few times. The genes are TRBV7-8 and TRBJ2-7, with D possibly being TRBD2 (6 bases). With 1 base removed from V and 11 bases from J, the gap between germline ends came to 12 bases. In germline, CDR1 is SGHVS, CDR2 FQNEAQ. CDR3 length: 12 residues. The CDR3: CASSLEGGREYF. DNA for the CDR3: TGTGCCAGCAGCTTAGAGGGAGGACGGGAGTACTTC.

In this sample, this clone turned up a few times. The CDR3 sequence is CASSLRTAGNRNNQPQHF. The CDR3 coding sequence is TGTGCCAGCAGCCTTCGGACAGCAGGCAATCGCAACAATCAGCCCCAGCATTTT. This chain connects TRBV4-2 to TRBJ1-5, with D perhaps TRBD1 (6 bases). V was clipped by 4 bases and J by 3 bases, with 22 bases between them. The germline CDR1 and CDR2 sequences are LGHNA and YNFKEQ. The CDR3 is made up of 18 amino acids.

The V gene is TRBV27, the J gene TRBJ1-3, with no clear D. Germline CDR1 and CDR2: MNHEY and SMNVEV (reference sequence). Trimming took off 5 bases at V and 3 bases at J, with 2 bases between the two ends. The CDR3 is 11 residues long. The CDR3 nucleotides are TGTGCCAGCAGTCGTGGAAACACCATATATTTT. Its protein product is CASSRGNTIYF.

CDR3 DNA sequence: TGTGCCAGCAAACGGGAGTCCTACAATGAGCAGTTCTTC. This gives the protein CASKRESYNEQFF. The rearrangement uses TRBV7-2 and TRBJ2-1, with a weak D call TRBD2 (6 bases). V was shortened by 7 bases and J by 1 base, with 8 bases between the two germline ends. CDR1 is SGHTA and CDR2 is FQGNSA in the germline V gene. The CDR3 has 13 residues.

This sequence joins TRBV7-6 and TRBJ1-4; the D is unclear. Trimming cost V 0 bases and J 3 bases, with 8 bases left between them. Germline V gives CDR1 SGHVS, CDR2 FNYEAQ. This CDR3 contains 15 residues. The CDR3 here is CASSLAARSNEKLFF. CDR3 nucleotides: TGTGCCAGCAGCTTAGCGGCCAGGTCTAATGAAAAACTGTTTTTT.

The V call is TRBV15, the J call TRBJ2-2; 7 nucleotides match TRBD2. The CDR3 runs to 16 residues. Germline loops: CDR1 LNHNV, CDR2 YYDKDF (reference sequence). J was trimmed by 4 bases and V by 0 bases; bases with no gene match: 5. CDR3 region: CATSRDRGRATGELFF. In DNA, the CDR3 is TGTGCCACCAGCAGAGATCGGGGGAGGGCCACCGGGGAGCTGTTTTTT.

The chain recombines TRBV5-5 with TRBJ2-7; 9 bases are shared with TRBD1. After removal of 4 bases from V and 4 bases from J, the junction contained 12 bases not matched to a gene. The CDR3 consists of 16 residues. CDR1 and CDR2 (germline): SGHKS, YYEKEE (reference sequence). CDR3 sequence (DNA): TGTGCCAGCAGCCTTGAGATAACAGGGGGCCGATACGAGCAGTACTTC. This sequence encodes CASSLEITGGRYEQYF.

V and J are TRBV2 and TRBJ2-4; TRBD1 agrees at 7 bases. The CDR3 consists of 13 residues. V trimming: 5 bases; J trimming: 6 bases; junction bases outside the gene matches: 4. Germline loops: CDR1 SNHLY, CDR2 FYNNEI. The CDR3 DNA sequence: TGTGCCAGCAGTCGGCAGGGGGTAAACATTCAGTACTTC. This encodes CASSRQGVNIQYF.

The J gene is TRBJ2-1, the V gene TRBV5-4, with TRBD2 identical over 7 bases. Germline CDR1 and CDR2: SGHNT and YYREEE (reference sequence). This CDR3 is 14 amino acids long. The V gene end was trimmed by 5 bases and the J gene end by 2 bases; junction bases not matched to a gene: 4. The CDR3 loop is CASSGSGAYNEQFF. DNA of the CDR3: TGTGCCAGCAGTGGAAGCGGGGCCTACAATGAGCAGTTCTTC.

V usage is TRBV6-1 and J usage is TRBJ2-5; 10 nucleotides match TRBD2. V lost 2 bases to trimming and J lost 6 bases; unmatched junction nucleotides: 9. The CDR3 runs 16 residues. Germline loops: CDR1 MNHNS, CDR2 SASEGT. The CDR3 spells CASSEMVAGGGKTQYF. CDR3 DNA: TGTGCCAGCAGTGAAATGGTAGCGGGGGGTGGGAAGACCCAGTACTTC.

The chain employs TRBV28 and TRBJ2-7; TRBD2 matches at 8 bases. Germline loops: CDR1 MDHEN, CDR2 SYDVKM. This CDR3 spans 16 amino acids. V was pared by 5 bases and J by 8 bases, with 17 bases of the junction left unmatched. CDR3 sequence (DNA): TGTGCCAGCAGTCTCCCTTTGCGGGGGGCGAACCTAAAGCAGTACTTC. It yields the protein CASSLPLRGANLKQYF.

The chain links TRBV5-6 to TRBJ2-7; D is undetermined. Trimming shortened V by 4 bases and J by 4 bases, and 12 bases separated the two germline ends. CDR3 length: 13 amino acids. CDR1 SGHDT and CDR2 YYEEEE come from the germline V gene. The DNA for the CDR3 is TGTGCCAGCAGCCGAATCGCTAGTTACGAGCAGTACTTC. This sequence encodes CASSRIASYEQYF.

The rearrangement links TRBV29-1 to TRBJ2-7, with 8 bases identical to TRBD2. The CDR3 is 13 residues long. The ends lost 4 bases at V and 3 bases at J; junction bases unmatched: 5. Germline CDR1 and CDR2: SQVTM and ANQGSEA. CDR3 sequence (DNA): TGCAGCGTTGTACTAGCGGCCCACTACGAGCAGTACTTC. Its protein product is CSVVLAAHYEQYF.

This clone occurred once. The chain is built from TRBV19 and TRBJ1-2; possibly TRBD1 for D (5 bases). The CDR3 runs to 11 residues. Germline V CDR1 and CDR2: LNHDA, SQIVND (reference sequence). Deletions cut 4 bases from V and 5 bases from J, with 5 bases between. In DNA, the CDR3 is TGTGCCAGTAGTACAGGGTATGGCTACACCTTC. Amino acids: CASSTGYGYTF. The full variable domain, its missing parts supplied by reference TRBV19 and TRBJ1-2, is DGGITQSPKYLFRKEGQNVTLSCEQNLNHDAMYWYRQDPGQGLRLIYYSQIVNDFQKGDIAEGYSVSREKKESFPLTVTSAQKNPTAFYLCASSTGYGYTFGSGTRLTVV.

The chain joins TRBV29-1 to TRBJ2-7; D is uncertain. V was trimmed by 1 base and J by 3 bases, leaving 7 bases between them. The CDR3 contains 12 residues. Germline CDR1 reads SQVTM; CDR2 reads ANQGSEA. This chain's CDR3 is CSVEGASYEQYF. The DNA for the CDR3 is TGCAGCGTTGAAGGGGCCAGCTACGAGCAGTACTTC.

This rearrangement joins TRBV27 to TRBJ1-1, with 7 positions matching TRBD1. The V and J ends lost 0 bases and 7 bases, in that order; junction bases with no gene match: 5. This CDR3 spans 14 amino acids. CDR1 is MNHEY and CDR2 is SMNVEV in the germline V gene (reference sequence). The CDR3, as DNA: TGTGCCAGCAGTTTATCGATCAGGGACAGTGAAGCTTTCTTT. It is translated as CASSLSIRDSEAFF.

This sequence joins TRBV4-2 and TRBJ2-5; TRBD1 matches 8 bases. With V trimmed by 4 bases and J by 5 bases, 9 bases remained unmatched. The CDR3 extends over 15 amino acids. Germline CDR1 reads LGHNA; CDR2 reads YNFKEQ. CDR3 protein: CASSPTGEGGETQYF. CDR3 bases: TGTGCCAGCAGCCCGACAGGGGAAGGAGGGGAGACCCAGTACTTC.

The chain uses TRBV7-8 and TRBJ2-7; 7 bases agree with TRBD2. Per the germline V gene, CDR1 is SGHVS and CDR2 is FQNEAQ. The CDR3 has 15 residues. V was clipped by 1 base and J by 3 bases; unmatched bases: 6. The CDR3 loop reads CASSLGLADGYEQYF. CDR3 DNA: TGTGCCAGCAGCTTAGGCCTAGCGGATGGCTACGAGCAGTACTTC.

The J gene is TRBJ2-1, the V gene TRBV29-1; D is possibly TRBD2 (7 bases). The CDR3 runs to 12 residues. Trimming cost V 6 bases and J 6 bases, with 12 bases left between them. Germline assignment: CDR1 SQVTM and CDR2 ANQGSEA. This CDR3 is CSVGGQSNEQFF. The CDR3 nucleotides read TGCAGCGTGGGGGGGCAGAGCAATGAGCAGTTCTTC.

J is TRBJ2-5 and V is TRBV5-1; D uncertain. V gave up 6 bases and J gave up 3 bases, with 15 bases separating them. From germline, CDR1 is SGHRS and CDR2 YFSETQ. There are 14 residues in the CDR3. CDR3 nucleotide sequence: TGCGCCAGCAACGGATTGGGCAGAGAAGAGACCCAGTACTTC. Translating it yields CASNGLGREETQYF.

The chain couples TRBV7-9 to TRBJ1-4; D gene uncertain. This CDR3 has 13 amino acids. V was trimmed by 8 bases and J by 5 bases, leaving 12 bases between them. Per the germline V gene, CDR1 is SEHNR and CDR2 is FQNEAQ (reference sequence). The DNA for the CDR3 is TGTGCCAGCGAGGAGAGCGAGAATGAAAAACTGTTTTTT. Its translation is CASEESENEKLFF.

The CDR3 loop reads CASSSGDRGYTEAFF. The CDR3 region has the DNA TGTGCCAGCAGCTCCGGAGACAGGGGGTACACTGAAGCTTTCTTT. The rearrangement joins TRBV5-4 to TRBJ1-1; 9 nucleotides match TRBD1. J was trimmed by 3 bases and V by 3 bases; bases with no gene match: 6. This CDR3 region has 15 residues. Germline V CDR1 and CDR2: SGHNT, YYREEE (reference sequence). The complete variable domain, with remaining parts taken from reference TRBV5-4 and TRBJ1-1, reads ETGVTQSPTHLIKTRGQQVTLRCSSQSGHNTVSWYQQALGQGPQFIFQYYREEENGRGNFPPRFSGLQFPNYSSELNVNALELDDSALYLCASSSGDRGYTEAFFGQGTRLTVV.

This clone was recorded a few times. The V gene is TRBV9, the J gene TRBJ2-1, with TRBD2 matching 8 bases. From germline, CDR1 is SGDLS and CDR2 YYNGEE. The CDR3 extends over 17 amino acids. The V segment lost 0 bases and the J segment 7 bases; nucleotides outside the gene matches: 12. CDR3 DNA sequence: TGTGCCAGCAGCGTAGTAGGGGGAGCCGGGACTAGTAATGAGCAGTTCTTC. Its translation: CASSVVGGAGTSNEQFF.

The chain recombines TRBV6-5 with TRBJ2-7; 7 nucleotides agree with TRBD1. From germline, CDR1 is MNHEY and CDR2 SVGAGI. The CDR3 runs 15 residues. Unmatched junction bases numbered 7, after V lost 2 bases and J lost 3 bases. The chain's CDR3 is CASSYRQGDIYEQYF. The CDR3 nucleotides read TGTGCCAGCAGTTACAGACAGGGCGACATCTACGAGCAGTACTTC.